This T cell receptor beta chain was sequenced for a study of cytomegalovirus exposure and HLA in healthy donors. These donors counted as nominally healthy when sampled, but unrecorded immune exposures were likely. CDR1 MRHNA and CDR2 SNTAGT come from the germline V gene. The CDR3 extends over 13 amino acids. Trimming stripped 0 bases from V and 8 bases from J, with 7 bases between. Vbeta (60) and Jbeta (13) primers were used in the PCR. Per the original methods: The authors later counted about 80 million unique TCR beta chains, 9 million to 12 million of them shared. TCRdb keeps only in-frame clones here, not all; method: immunoSEQ multiplex PCR. V, J and clone size were drawn from that table, and D and trimming were deduced from the DNA. The table records about 200,000 clones, approximately 80% of them present only once.

This TCR came from a man between 25 and 39 years old in good health and CMV-seronegative. Sequenced input: PBMCs. The V call is TRBV6-4, the J call TRBJ1-4; D is undetermined. CDR3 protein: CASSDSLEEKLFF. CDR3 in DNA: TGTGCCAGCAGTGACTCGTTGGAGGAAAAACTGTTTTTT.